The 16 T cell receptor beta chains listed next were all sequenced from one sample in a study of T cell responses to AZD1222 COVID-19 vaccine. The protocol was immunoSEQ multiplex PCR, while the TCRdb copy is restricted to in-frame clones and leaves out a portion. The top ten clones hold 1.5% to 2% of a sample with about 150,000 clones, approximately 90% of them seen once. The source was peripheral blood, collected on day 0 of AZD1222 vaccination. The receptors derive from an adult in good health.

The genes are TRBV28 and TRBJ1-4; 9 positions agree with TRBD1. Germline V gene lookup returns CDR1 MDHEN and CDR2 SYDVKM. The V gene end was trimmed by 5 bases and the J gene end by 6 bases; junction bases not matched to a gene: 13. The CDR3 length is 17 residues. The CDR3 spells CASSHWGTGGEDEKLFF. CDR3 DNA: TGTGCCAGCAGTCACTGGGGCACAGGGGGCGAGGATGAAAAACTGTTTTTT.

The rearrangement uses TRBV2 and TRBJ2-1; TRBD1 aligns across 7 bases. The trim removed 7 bases at V and 4 bases at J, leaving 25 bases unmatched. This CDR3 is built from 20 residues. Germline CDR1 is SNHLY and CDR2 is FYNNEI. CDR3: CASNLLSGTDQGVRYNEQFF. CDR3 nucleotides: TGTGCCAGCAACCTCTTATCCGGGACAGACCAGGGTGTCCGATACAATGAGCAGTTCTTC.

The rearrangement joins TRBV5-3 to TRBJ1-5, with D possibly being TRBD1 (6 bases). TRBV5-3 qualifies as an ORF whose function is uncertain. This CDR3 spans 16 amino acids. With 2 bases removed from V and 5 bases from J, the gap between germline ends came to 17 bases. The CDR3: CARSFGGKGVDQPQHF. CDR3 bases: TGTGCCAGAAGCTTTGGGGGTAAGGGGGTAGATCAGCCCCAGCATTTT.

CDR3 DNA: TGCGCCAGCAGAAGGCAGGGTATTGACGAGCAGTACTTC. Its translation is CASRRQGIDEQYF. The genes are TRBV5-1 and TRBJ2-7; maybe TRBD1 (5 bases). This CDR3 has 13 residues. The germline V gene encodes CDR1 SGHRS and CDR2 YFSETQ. Trimming removed 5 bases from V and 5 bases from J, with 14 bases in between.

The V and J genes are TRBV21-1 and TRBJ1-5. TRBV21-1 constitutes a pseudogene. CDR3 length: 15 amino acids. The CDR3 DNA follows: TGTGCCAGCAACCCGTGCCAGGGAGTGGGTCAGCCCCAGCATTTT. Translating gives CASNPCQGVGQPQHF.

The chain couples TRBV27 to TRBJ1-1; no reliable D call. The germline V gene has CDR1 MNHEY and CDR2 SMNVEV (reference sequence). Trimming took off 6 bases at V and 4 bases at J, with 12 bases between the two ends. The CDR3 is made up of 13 amino acids. This CDR3 is CASSEQWGTEAFF. The CDR3 DNA reads TGTGCCAGCAGCGAACAGTGGGGCACTGAAGCTTTCTTT.

The genes are TRBV29-1 and TRBJ2-1, with 13 bases fitting TRBD2. This CDR3 is built from 17 residues. The germline V gene encodes CDR1 SQVTM and CDR2 ANQGSEA. Unmatched junction bases numbered 12, after V lost 6 bases and J lost 4 bases. The CDR3, as DNA: TGCAGCGTCGGACTAGCGGGAGCTCAGGGGGATTACAATGAGCAGTTCTTC. Protein sequence: CSVGLAGAQGDYNEQFF.

The chain employs TRBV5-1 and TRBJ2-7, with D perhaps TRBD2 (5 bases). Germline lookup yields CDR1 SGHRS and CDR2 YFSETQ. The V end was cut by 1 base, the J end by 6 bases, with 14 bases between. The CDR3 extends over 14 amino acids. The CDR3 region has the DNA TGCGCCAGCAGCTTGAATCCGGAGGCCTCCGAGCAGTACTTC. It codes for CASSLNPEASEQYF.

This chain uses TRBV24-1 with TRBJ2-1; TRBD1 matches at 7 bases. Germline CDR1 is KGHDR and CDR2 is SFDVKD. Losses at the gene ends were 2 bases for V and 5 bases for J; bases not matched to a gene: 8. The length of the CDR3 is 16 residues. The DNA of the CDR3 is TGTGCCACCAGTGATTGGGACAGCGTAGGAGACAATGAGCAGTTCTTC. The encoded protein is CATSDWDSVGDNEQFF.

In the case of this clone: One end of the junction varies from germline; a read error may be responsible. V usage is TRBV7-2 and J usage is TRBJ1-5, with D maybe TRBD1 (5 bases). The CDR3 spans 14 residues. Germline V gene sequence: CDR1 SGHTA, CDR2 FQGNSA. CDR3 in DNA: TGTGCCAGCAGCTTAATAGGGGCCAATGAGCCCCAGCATTTT. Translating it yields CASSLIGANEPQHF.

The chain carries TRBV27 and TRBJ1-1, with TRBD1 identical over 8 bases. There are 14 residues in the CDR3. J gave up 1 base and V 6 bases, and 4 bases lay outside the gene matches. Germline CDR1 MNHEY, CDR2 SMNVEV (reference sequence). CDR3 in amino acids: CASRKDRANTEAFF. CDR3 bases: TGTGCCAGCAGGAAGGACAGGGCGAACACTGAAGCTTTCTTT.

This clone turned up a few times. The chain has TRBV15 and TRBJ2-3, with 9 nucleotides matching TRBD2. This CDR3 has 15 amino acids. V shed 0 bases, J shed 4 bases, and the junction held 2 bases outside the gene matches. CDR1 and CDR2 from the germline V gene are LNHNV and YYDKDF (reference sequence). CDR3 nucleotide sequence: TGTGCCACCAGCAGAGATAGCGGGAGCCCAGATACGCAGTATTTT. Amino acids: CATSRDSGSPDTQYF.

The gene calls are TRBV14 and TRBJ2-7; no clear D gene. Per germline, CDR1 SGHDN and CDR2 FVKESK. V lost 0 bases and J lost 2, with 2 bases in between. CDR3 size: 12 residues. CDR3 DNA sequence: TGTGCCAGCAGCCAAGACACCTACGAGCAGTACTTC. Its translation: CASSQDTYEQYF.

The chain recombines TRBV29-1 with TRBJ1-1; no reliable D call. Trimming removed 5 bases at V and 1 base at J, with 20 bases between. The germline V gene encodes CDR1 SQVTM and CDR2 ANQGSEA. This CDR3 has 16 amino acids. Written as DNA, the CDR3 is TGCAGCGTTCTCCCCACCGGGTCCGTCTGGAACACTGAAGCTTTCTTT. This codes for CSVLPTGSVWNTEAFF.

V gene TRBV2 combines with J gene TRBJ2-7; possibly TRBD2 for D (6 bases). V lost 3 bases and J 6 bases, leaving 18 bases between the germline ends. The V gene's germline CDR1 is SNHLY and CDR2 FYNNEI. This CDR3 is built from 15 residues. CDR3 nucleotides: TGTGCCAGCAGTGAGGGAGCGGGCCACGGGCCCGAGCAGTACTTC. Amino acids: CASSEGAGHGPEQYF.

The V and J genes are TRBV28 and TRBJ2-4, with 8 bases identical to TRBD2. Germline CDR1 is MDHEN and CDR2 is SYDVKM. There are 15 residues in the CDR3. V trimming: 6 bases; J trimming: 6 bases; junction bases outside the gene matches: 10. The CDR3 is CASRIRAGGRNIQYF. The DNA of the CDR3 is TGTGCCAGCAGGATTCGGGCGGGAGGAAGAAACATTCAGTACTTC.